Listed below are T cell receptor beta chains from one sample, sequenced in a study of vaccination and CD4 T cells after COVID-19. TCRdb called the PCR reads again in MiXCR, with one record for every CDR3 protein. Of more than 15,000 distinct CDR3 sequences listed, over 40% are singletons. These TCRs are of unknown antigen specificity. The sample was CD4+ T cells from blood, cultured in vitro. These receptors came from a human donor who had recovered from COVID-19. The conserved cysteine and the conserved F or W are not part of the CDR3 here. Size is omitted from some rows. Given values are once, few, many or a class for expanded clones.

v_call: TRBV6-1
j_call: TRBJ1-5
clone_size: few
cdr3_aa: ASRTNRQSLKDLSNQPQH

v_call: TRBV27
j_call: TRBJ2-2
clone_size: .
cdr3_aa: ASSRGGDTGELF

v_call: TRBV15
j_call: TRBJ2-7
clone_size: .
cdr3_aa: ATSSPPGQGGPYEQY

v_call: TRBV6-1
j_call: TRBJ1-5
clone_size: .
cdr3_aa: ASSELGGTSNQPQH

v_call: TRBV6-1
j_call: TRBJ2-2
clone_size: .
cdr3_aa: ASRGTGGPGELF

v_call: TRBV10-3
j_call: TRBJ1-2
clone_size: .
cdr3_aa: AITPGTGPIFYT

v_call: TRBV7-6
j_call: TRBJ2-5
clone_size: .
cdr3_aa: ASSLFGTGGQETQY

v_call: TRBV20-1
j_call: TRBJ2-5
clone_size: .
cdr3_aa: SARVGGSFETQY

v_call: TRBV11-3
j_call: TRBJ2-5
clone_size: .
cdr3_aa: ASSRWDGQETQY

v_call: TRBV7-2
j_call: TRBJ2-6
clone_size: once
cdr3_aa: ASSLIGDWGGGANVLT

v_call: TRBV7-2
j_call: TRBJ1-2
clone_size: .
cdr3_aa: ASSFSDRVGLGGYT

v_call: TRBV11-2
j_call: TRBJ1-6
clone_size: .
cdr3_aa: ASSLPGGNSPLH

v_call: TRBV27
j_call: TRBJ2-3
clone_size: .
cdr3_aa: ASSRAVIDTQY

v_call: TRBV2
j_call: TRBJ1-1
clone_size: .
cdr3_aa: ASSDRGPFNTEAF

v_call: TRBV6-1
j_call: TRBJ2-2
clone_size: .
cdr3_aa: ASNTETGELF

v_call: TRBV19
j_call: TRBJ1-5
clone_size: .
cdr3_aa: ASRGAGQPQH

v_call: TRBV20-1
j_call: TRBJ1-5
clone_size: .
cdr3_aa: SARQGAQQPQH

v_call: TRBV6-5
j_call: TRBJ2-5
clone_size: .
cdr3_aa: ASSYSRQGKGETQY

v_call: TRBV5-8
j_call: TRBJ1-5
clone_size: .
cdr3_aa: ASSSGQGRVGNQPQH

v_call: TRBV28
j_call: TRBJ1-5
clone_size: few
cdr3_aa: ASFNAARNQPQH

v_call: TRBV2
j_call: TRBJ2-3
clone_size: .
cdr3_aa: ASSVFDTQY

v_call: TRBV7-9
j_call: TRBJ1-2
clone_size: .
cdr3_aa: ASSLARGPSYGYT

v_call: TRBV29-1
j_call: TRBJ2-7
clone_size: .
cdr3_aa: SVRGARTGGHEQY

v_call: TRBV7-8
j_call: TRBJ2-3
clone_size: few
cdr3_aa: ASSLAPTTDTQY

v_call: TRBV10-3
j_call: TRBJ2-1
clone_size: .
cdr3_aa: AISAERGLYNEQF

v_call: TRBV11-3
j_call: TRBJ2-7
clone_size: .
cdr3_aa: ASRGRGNEQY

v_call: TRBV20-1
j_call: TRBJ2-5
clone_size: .
cdr3_aa: SAREFTPRGAQY

v_call: TRBV11-2
j_call: TRBJ2-1
clone_size: .
cdr3_aa: ASSLDPTSHEQF

v_call: TRBV6-2/TRBV6-3
j_call: TRBJ1-5
clone_size: few
cdr3_aa: ASSYWDKSNQPQH

v_call: TRBV6-1
j_call: TRBJ1-6
clone_size: few
cdr3_aa: ASIGTATNSPLH

v_call: TRBV12-3/TRBV12-4
j_call: TRBJ2-1
clone_size: .
cdr3_aa: ASSFEGSGGNEQF

v_call: TRBV19
j_call: TRBJ2-5
clone_size: medium-sized
cdr3_aa: ASSRRTGDRETQY

v_call: TRBV6-1
j_call: TRBJ2-7
clone_size: .
cdr3_aa: ASSEQTAAPIWGQY

v_call: TRBV20-1
j_call: TRBJ2-3
clone_size: few
cdr3_aa: SARLLAGTRADTQY

v_call: TRBV28
j_call: TRBJ1-2
clone_size: few
cdr3_aa: ASSPHMGGGWNGYT

v_call: TRBV7-9
j_call: TRBJ2-5
clone_size: few
cdr3_aa: ASSQSTGARETQY

v_call: TRBV20-1
j_call: TRBJ1-1
clone_size: .
cdr3_aa: SAFPPQTNTEAF

v_call: TRBV6-5
j_call: TRBJ2-7
clone_size: .
cdr3_aa: ASSYQPPGIGEQY

v_call: TRBV2
j_call: TRBJ2-5
clone_size: .
cdr3_aa: ASSEGIPIRQGGAVKTQY

v_call: TRBV24-1
j_call: TRBJ2-7
clone_size: few
cdr3_aa: ATSDSGGGHHYEQY

v_call: TRBV4-1
j_call: TRBJ2-7
clone_size: .
cdr3_aa: ASSQAWVAGAYEQY

v_call: TRBV20-1
j_call: TRBJ2-3
clone_size: .
cdr3_aa: SARDGGTTTDTQY

v_call: TRBV11-3
j_call: TRBJ1-2
clone_size: .
cdr3_aa: ASSPGGGYGYT

v_call: TRBV6-4
j_call: TRBJ2-6
clone_size: .
cdr3_aa: ASKPIVGANVLT

v_call: TRBV18
j_call: TRBJ2-4
clone_size: few
cdr3_aa: ASSPPAGLGAKNIQY

v_call: TRBV19
j_call: TRBJ1-6
clone_size: .
cdr3_aa: ASRPQGANNSPLH

v_call: TRBV24-1
j_call: TRBJ1-5
clone_size: .
cdr3_aa: ATSVSSSNQPQH

v_call: TRBV7-7
j_call: TRBJ1-1
clone_size: few
cdr3_aa: ASSRDSNTEAF

v_call: TRBV2
j_call: TRBJ2-1
clone_size: .
cdr3_aa: ASMKGANYNEQF

v_call: TRBV6-2/TRBV6-3
j_call: TRBJ2-3
clone_size: .
cdr3_aa: ASSYWDRVADTQY

v_call: TRBV2
j_call: TRBJ1-2
clone_size: .
cdr3_aa: ASSAAGKGGYT

v_call: TRBV19
j_call: TRBJ1-5
clone_size: .
cdr3_aa: ASSMRVNQPQH

v_call: TRBV20-1
j_call: TRBJ1-2
clone_size: .
cdr3_aa: SARVGGGYGYT

v_call: TRBV10-3
j_call: TRBJ1-5
clone_size: .
cdr3_aa: AISESIAQPQH

v_call: TRBV28
j_call: TRBJ2-3
clone_size: .
cdr3_aa: ASSPSGRGPDTQY

v_call: TRBV27
j_call: TRBJ1-6
clone_size: .
cdr3_aa: ASRRTATEGNSPLH

v_call: TRBV28
j_call: TRBJ2-5
clone_size: .
cdr3_aa: ASSPLASGGYKTQY

v_call: TRBV7-6
j_call: TRBJ2-7
clone_size: few
cdr3_aa: ASSPGLRTYEQY

v_call: TRBV5-5
j_call: TRBJ2-3
clone_size: .
cdr3_aa: ASSLRQTDTQY

v_call: TRBV7-2
j_call: TRBJ2-7
clone_size: few
cdr3_aa: ASSLVGTYEQY